This record concerns one T cell receptor beta chain sequence. Its target is not known. The data originate from a study of cytomegalovirus exposure and HLA in healthy donors. The study ran its PCR with 60 Vbeta and 13 Jbeta primers. Libraries were prepared by immunoSEQ multiplex PCR; TCRdb keeps only in-frame clonotypes and omits some of them. Of fewer than 150,000 clones listed, 80% are singletons. Trimming took off 5 bases at V and 2 bases at J, with 16 bases between the two ends. The germline gives CDR1 MGHRA, CDR2 YSYEKL. There are 15 residues in the CDR3. Broader study findings: Versus the approximately 700-donor mean, an Asian-associated ancestry cluster reportedly showed fewer N-insertions in a later analysis. Analyzed later, most CMV-associated TCR beta chains appeared HLA-restricted.

This chain uses TRBV4-1 with TRBJ2-7; tentative D call: TRBD2 (5 bases). This receptor was taken from a young man in good health and CMV-seronegative. The source material was PBMCs. CDR3 in amino acids: CASSSQTNTAYEQYF. For the CDR3, the DNA is TGCGCCAGCAGCTCTCAGACTAACACCGCCTACGAGCAGTACTTC.